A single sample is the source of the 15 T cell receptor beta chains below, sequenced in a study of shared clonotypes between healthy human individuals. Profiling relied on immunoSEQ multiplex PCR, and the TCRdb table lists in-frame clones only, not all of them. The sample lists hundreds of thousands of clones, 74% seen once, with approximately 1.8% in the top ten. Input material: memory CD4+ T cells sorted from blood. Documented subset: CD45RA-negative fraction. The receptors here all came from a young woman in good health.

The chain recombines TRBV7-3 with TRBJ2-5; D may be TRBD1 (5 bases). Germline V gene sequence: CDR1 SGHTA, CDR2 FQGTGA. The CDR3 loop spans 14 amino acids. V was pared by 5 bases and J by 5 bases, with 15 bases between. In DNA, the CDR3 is TGTGCCAGCAGCCCCCAGGGCTCTAGTGAGACCCAGTACTTC. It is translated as CASSPQGSSETQYF.

CDR3 DNA: TGTGCCACCCGGAGGGGTTTTGTAGAAAAACTGTTTTTT. Protein product: CATRRGFVEKLFF. The genes are TRBV28 and TRBJ1-4, with a possible D match to TRBD1 (5 bases). The CDR3 has 13 residues. V was cut by 10 bases and J by 8 bases, with 17 bases left in between. Germline V gives CDR1 MDHEN, CDR2 SYDVKM.

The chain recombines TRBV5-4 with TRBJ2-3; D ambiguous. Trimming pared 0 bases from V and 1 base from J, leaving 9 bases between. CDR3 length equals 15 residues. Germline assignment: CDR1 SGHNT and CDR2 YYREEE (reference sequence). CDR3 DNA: TGTGCCAGCAGCTTGGGGGTCGGTGGCACAGATACGCAGTATTTT. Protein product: CASSLGVGGTDTQYF.

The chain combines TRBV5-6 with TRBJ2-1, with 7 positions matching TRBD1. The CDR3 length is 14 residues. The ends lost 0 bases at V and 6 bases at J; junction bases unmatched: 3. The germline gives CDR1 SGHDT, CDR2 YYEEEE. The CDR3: CASSLEYRGNEQFF. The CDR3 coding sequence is TGTGCCAGCAGCTTGGAATACAGGGGCAATGAGCAGTTCTTC.

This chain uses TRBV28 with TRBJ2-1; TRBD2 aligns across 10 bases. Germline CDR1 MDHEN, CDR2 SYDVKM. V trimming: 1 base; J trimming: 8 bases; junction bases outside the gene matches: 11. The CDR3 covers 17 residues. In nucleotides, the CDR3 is TGTGCCAGCAGTTTATTGCCTAGCGGGAGTGGGATCGATGAGCAGTTCTTC. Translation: CASSLLPSGSGIDEQFF.

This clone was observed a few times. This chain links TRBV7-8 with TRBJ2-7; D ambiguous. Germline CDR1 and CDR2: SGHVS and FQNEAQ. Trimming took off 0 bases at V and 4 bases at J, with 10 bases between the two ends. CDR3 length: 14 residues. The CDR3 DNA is TGTGCCAGCAGCTTAGCGCTAGGGAATTACGAGCAGTACTTC. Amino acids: CASSLALGNYEQYF.

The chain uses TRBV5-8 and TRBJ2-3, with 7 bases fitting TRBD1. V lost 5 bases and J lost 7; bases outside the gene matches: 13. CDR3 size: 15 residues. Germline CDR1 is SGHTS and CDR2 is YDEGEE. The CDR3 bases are TGTGCCAGCAGTCCCCGACAGGGAAGGGTGAATACGCAGTATTTT. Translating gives CASSPRQGRVNTQYF.

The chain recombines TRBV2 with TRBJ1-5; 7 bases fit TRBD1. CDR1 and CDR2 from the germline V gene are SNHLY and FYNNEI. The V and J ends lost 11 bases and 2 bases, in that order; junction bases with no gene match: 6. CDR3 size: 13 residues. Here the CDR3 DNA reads TGTGCCTGCGGACAGGCGGGCAATCAGCCCCAGCATTTT. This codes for CACGQAGNQPQHF.

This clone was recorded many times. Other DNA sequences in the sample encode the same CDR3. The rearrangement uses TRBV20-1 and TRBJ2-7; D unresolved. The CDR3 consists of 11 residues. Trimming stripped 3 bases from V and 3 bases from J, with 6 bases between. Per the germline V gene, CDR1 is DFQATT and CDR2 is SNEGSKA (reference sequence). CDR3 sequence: CSASNLYEQYF. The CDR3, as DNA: TGCAGTGCTAGCAATCTCTACGAGCAGTACTTC.

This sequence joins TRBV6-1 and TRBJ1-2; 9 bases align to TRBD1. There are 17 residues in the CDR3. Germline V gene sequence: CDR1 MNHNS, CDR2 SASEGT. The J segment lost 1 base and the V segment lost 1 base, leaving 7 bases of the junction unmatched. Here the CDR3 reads CASSEGTGQGINYGYTF. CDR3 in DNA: TGTGCCAGCAGTGAAGGAACAGGACAGGGGATTAACTATGGCTACACCTTC.

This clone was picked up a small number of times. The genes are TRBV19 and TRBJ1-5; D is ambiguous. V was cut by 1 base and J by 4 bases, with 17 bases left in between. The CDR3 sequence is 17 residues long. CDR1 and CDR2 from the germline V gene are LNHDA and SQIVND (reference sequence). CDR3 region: CASSIAAAAGGNQPQHF. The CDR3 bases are TGTGCCAGTAGTATAGCTGCGGCAGCCGGAGGGAATCAGCCCCAGCATTTT.

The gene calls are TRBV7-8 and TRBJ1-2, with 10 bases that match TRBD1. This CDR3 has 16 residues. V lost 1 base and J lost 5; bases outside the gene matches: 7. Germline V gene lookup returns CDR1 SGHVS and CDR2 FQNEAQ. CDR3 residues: CASSLGGQGVRYGYTF. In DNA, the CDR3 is TGTGCCAGCAGCTTAGGTGGACAGGGGGTTCGTTATGGCTACACCTTC.

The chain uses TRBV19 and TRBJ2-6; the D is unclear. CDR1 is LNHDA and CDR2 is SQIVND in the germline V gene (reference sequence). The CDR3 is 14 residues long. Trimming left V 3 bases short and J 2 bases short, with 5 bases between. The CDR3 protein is CASSIGPGANVLTF. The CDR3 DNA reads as TGTGCCAGTAGTATCGGCCCTGGGGCCAACGTCCTGACTTTC.

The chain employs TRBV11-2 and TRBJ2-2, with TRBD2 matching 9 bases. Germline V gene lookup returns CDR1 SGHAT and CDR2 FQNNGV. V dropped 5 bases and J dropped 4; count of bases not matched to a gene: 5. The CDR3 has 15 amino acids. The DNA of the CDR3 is TGTGCCAGCAGCCCCGGGACTAGCCGCACCGGGGAGCTGTTTTTT. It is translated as CASSPGTSRTGELFF.

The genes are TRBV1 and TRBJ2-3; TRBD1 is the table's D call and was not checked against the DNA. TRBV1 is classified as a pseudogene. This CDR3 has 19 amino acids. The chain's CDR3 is CTSSQTDRARRGHTDTQYF. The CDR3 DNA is TGCACCAGCAGCCAAACTGACAGGGCACGGCGGGGCCACACAGATACGCAGTATTTT.